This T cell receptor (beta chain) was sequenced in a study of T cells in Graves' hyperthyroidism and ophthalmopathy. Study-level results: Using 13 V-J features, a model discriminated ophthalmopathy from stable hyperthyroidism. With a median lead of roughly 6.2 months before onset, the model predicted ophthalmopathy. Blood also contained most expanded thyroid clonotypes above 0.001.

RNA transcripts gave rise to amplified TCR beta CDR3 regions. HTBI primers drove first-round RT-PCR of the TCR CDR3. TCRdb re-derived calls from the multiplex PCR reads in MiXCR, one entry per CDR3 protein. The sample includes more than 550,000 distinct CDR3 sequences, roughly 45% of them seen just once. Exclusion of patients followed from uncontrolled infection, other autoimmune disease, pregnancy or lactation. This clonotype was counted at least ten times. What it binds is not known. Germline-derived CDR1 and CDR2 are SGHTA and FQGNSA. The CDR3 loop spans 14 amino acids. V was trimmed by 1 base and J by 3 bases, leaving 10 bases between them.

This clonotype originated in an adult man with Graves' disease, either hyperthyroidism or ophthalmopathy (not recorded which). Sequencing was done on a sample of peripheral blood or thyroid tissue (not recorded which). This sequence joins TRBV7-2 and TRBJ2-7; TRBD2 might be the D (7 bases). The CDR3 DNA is TGTGCCAGCAGCTTAGTCGGGGGGCTCTACGAGCAGTACTTC. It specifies CASSLVGGLYEQYF.